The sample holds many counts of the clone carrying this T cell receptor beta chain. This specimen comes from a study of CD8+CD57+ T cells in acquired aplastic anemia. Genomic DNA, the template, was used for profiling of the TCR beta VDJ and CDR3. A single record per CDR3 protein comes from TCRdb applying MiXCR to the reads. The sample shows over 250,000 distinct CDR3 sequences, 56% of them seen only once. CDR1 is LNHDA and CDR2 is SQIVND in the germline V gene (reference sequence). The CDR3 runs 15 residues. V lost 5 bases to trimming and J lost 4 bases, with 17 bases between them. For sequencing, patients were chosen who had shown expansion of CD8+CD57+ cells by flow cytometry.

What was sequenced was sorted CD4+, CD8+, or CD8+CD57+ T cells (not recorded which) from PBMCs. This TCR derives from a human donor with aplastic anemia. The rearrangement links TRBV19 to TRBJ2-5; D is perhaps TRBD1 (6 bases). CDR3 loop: CASSLGTRTVETQYF. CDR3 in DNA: TGTGCCAGTAGTTTGGGGACACGGACCGTAGAGACCCAGTACTTC.